This T cell receptor (beta chain) comes out of a study of blood T cell repertoires in COVID-19. The CDR3 extends over 15 amino acids. V lost 4 bases and J lost 8; bases outside the gene matches: 8. Germline V gene lookup returns CDR1 LNHDA and CDR2 SQIVND (reference sequence). Clones were read by immunoSEQ multiplex PCR, and TCRdb kept only the in-frame ones, dropping some. The sample includes a few hundred thousand clones, roughly nine tenths of them seen just once. The rearrangement uses TRBV19 and TRBJ1-4; 9 positions match TRBD1. The sequenced sample consisted of peripheral blood. The sequence was obtained from a woman in her thirties or forties who had recovered from COVID-19. DNA for the CDR3: TGTGCCAGTAGTACCAGACAGGGGGTTAAGGAAAAACTGTTTTTT. Protein product: CASSTRQGVKEKLFF. The variable domain in full, completed from reference TRBV19 and TRBJ1-4, reads DGGITQSPKYLFRKEGQNVTLSCEQNLNHDAMYWYRQDPGQGLRLIYYSQIVNDFQKGDIAEGYSVSREKKESFPLTVTSAQKNPTAFYLCASSTRQGVKEKLFFGSGTQLSVL.